The next 28 T cell receptor beta chains were all read from a single sample in a study of blood T cell repertoires in COVID-19. Sequenced by immunoSEQ multiplex PCR; TCRdb stores in-frame clones only, minus some. The sample holds about 270,000 clones, approximately 80% seen once. The material sequenced was peripheral blood. The receptors here all came from a woman aged 60-75 years with active or convalescent COVID-19.

V is TRBV7-2 and J is TRBJ2-4; 7 bases are a match to TRBD1. The length of the CDR3 is 16 residues. Germline-derived CDR1 and CDR2 are SGHTA and FQGNSA. V trimming: 5 bases; J trimming: 5 bases; junction bases outside the gene matches: 12. The CDR3, as DNA: TGTGCCAGCAGCCCCTTTCCACAGGGGTGGGAAAACATTCAGTACTTC. It yields the protein CASSPFPQGWENIQYF.

The table lists this clone with a few counts. This chain links TRBV7-2 with TRBJ1-1; D is perhaps TRBD1 (6 bases). V gave up 1 base and J gave up 0 bases, with 9 bases separating them. Germline CDR1 and CDR2: SGHTA and FQGNSA. The CDR3 has 15 amino acids. The chain's CDR3 is CASSLGRDMNTEAFF. Written as DNA, the CDR3 is TGTGCCAGCAGCTTAGGCAGGGACATGAACACTGAAGCTTTCTTT. Full variable domain (missing parts from reference TRBV7-2 and TRBJ1-1): GAGVSQSPSNKVTEKGKDVELRCDPISGHTALYWYRQSLGQGLEFLIYFQGNSAPDKSGLPSDRFSAERTGGSVSTLTIQRTQQEDSAVYLCASSLGRDMNTEAFFGQGTRLTVV.

The chain joins TRBV5-4 to TRBJ1-2, with 9 bases fitting TRBD1. Unmatched junction bases numbered 9, after V lost 1 base and J lost 5 bases. This CDR3 is 16 amino acids long. Germline CDR1 SGHNT, CDR2 YYREEE (reference sequence). The CDR3 loop reads CASSLSGTGFFYGYTF. CDR3 sequence (DNA): TGTGCCAGCAGCTTGAGTGGGACAGGGTTCTTTTATGGCTACACCTTC.

This clone appeared a single time. The genes are TRBV7-9 and TRBJ2-1; 11 bases are a match to TRBD2. This CDR3 contains 16 residues. Germline-derived CDR1 and CDR2 are SEHNR and FQNEAQ (reference sequence). V lost 5 bases, J lost 4 bases, and 7 bases stayed unmatched. The CDR3 DNA reads as TGTGCCAGCAGCCCCGCGGCTAGCGGGGGGTACAATGAGCAGTTCTTC. Amino acids: CASSPAASGGYNEQFF.

This sequence joins TRBV11-3 and TRBJ1-1, with D unclear. The CDR3 loop spans 13 amino acids. Germline CDR1 SGHNT, CDR2 YENEEA. V was shortened by 5 bases and J by 1 base, with 8 bases between the two germline ends. The CDR3 sequence is CASSLEGNTEAFF. The CDR3 DNA reads as TGTGCCAGCAGCCTGGAGGGGAACACTGAAGCTTTCTTT.

V is TRBV9 and J is TRBJ1-1; the D gene is possibly TRBD1 (6 bases). Germline CDR1 reads SGDLS; CDR2 reads YYNGEE. The CDR3 consists of 14 residues. Trimming stripped 0 bases from V and 4 bases from J, with 10 bases between. The CDR3 DNA sequence: TGTGCCAGCAGCGTAGTTGAAGGGGGCACTGAAGCTTTCTTT. It specifies CASSVVEGGTEAFF.

J is TRBJ2-3 and V is TRBV10-3, with 7 bases identical to TRBD1. The J segment lost 3 bases and the V segment lost 6 bases, leaving 18 bases of the junction unmatched. CDR1 ENHRY and CDR2 SYGVKD come from the germline V gene. The CDR3 runs 18 residues. CDR3 sequence: CAISPTLVARGRTDTQYF. As DNA, the CDR3 is TGTGCCATCAGCCCCACCTTAGTTGCTAGGGGGCGGACAGATACGCAGTATTTT.

V is TRBV12-3 or TRBV12-4 and J is TRBJ1-4; perhaps TRBD1 as D (5 bases). Trimming removed 3 bases at V and 6 bases at J, with 8 bases between. CDR3 length: 13 residues. In DNA form, the CDR3 reads TGTGCCAGCAGTTTGACAGAAGATGAAAAACTGTTTTTT. Encoded protein: CASSLTEDEKLFF.

The V call is TRBV27, the J call TRBJ2-7; no reliable D call. This CDR3 comprises 15 residues. V lost 4 bases to trimming and J lost 0 bases, with 13 bases between them. In germline, CDR1 is MNHEY, CDR2 SMNVEV (reference sequence). For the CDR3, the DNA is TGTGCCAGCAGTTCGACGACACTGGGCTCCTACGAGCAGTACTTC. It is translated as CASSSTTLGSYEQYF.

The V and J genes are TRBV7-2 and TRBJ2-1, with TRBD2 matching over 8 bases. CDR1 and CDR2 (germline): SGHTA, FQGNSA. V was pared by 3 bases and J by 10 bases, with 11 bases of the junction left unmatched. CDR3 length equals 15 residues. The CDR3, as DNA: TGTGCCAGCAGCTTTTCTTTATCTACGGGGGGGGAGCAGTTCTTC. Its translation is CASSFSLSTGGEQFF.

J is TRBJ1-6 and V is TRBV13, with TRBD1 matching 7 bases. The germline CDR1 and CDR2 sequences are PRHDT and FYEKMQ (reference sequence). CDR3 length: 18 residues. Trimming took 0 bases from V and 6 from J; bases not matched to a gene: 11. This chain's CDR3 is CASSLGPTPGGGNSPLHF. Here the CDR3 DNA reads TGTGCCAGCAGCTTAGGTCCGACCCCAGGGGGAGGTAATTCACCCCTCCACTTT.

J is TRBJ1-6 and V is TRBV5-4; TRBD1 is a possible D gene (6 bases). Germline CDR1 SGHNT, CDR2 YYREEE (reference sequence). This CDR3 contains 12 residues. Trimming removed 10 bases from V and 8 bases from J, with 13 bases in between. The DNA for the CDR3 is TGTGCCTGGGGGCAGGACTATTCACCCCTCCACTTT. This sequence encodes CAWGQDYSPLHF.

This clone was detected a few times. CDR3 loop: CASSLDGSQFF. CDR3 DNA: TGTGCCAGCAGCTTAGACGGGTCGCAGTTCTTC. The gene calls are TRBV7-9 and TRBJ2-1; D is ambiguous. Trimming cost V 1 base and J 12 bases, with 7 bases left between them. Germline lookup yields CDR1 SEHNR and CDR2 FQNEAQ (reference sequence). This CDR3 spans 11 amino acids.

This clone occurred a few times. The V and J genes are TRBV7-2 and TRBJ1-5, with TRBD1 matching 8 bases. Germline CDR1 and CDR2: SGHTA and FQGNSA. The CDR3 contains 16 residues. V lost 2 bases, J lost 3 bases, and 6 bases stayed unmatched. Written as DNA, the CDR3 is TGTGCCAGCAGCTTACGACAGGGGTATTACAATCAGCCCCAGCATTTT. Encoded protein: CASSLRQGYYNQPQHF.

This clone was picked up a small number of times. The chain combines TRBV9 with TRBJ1-1; D remains ambiguous. Trimming cost V 1 base and J 4 bases, with 8 bases left between them. The CDR3 loop spans 13 amino acids. Per the germline V gene, CDR1 is SGDLS and CDR2 is YYNGEE. The CDR3 sequence is CASSVMELTEAFF. In DNA form, the CDR3 reads TGTGCCAGCAGCGTAATGGAGCTCACTGAAGCTTTCTTT. Using reference TRBV9 and TRBJ1-1 for the parts outside the CDR3, the full variable domain is DSGVTQTPKHLITATGQRVTLRCSPRSGDLSVYWYQQSLDQGLQFLIQYYNGEERAKGNILERFSAQQFPDLHSELNLSSLELGDSALYFCASSVMELTEAFFGQGTRLTVV.

V usage is TRBV4-2 and J usage is TRBJ1-2; D gene ambiguous. V lost 0 bases, J lost 4 bases, and 15 bases lay in between. Germline CDR1 is LGHNA and CDR2 is YNFKEQ. This CDR3 has 16 residues. CDR3 nucleotides: TGTGCCAGCAGCCAAGAGTGGCAGGAGGATGTCTATGGCTACACCTTC. Residues: CASSQEWQEDVYGYTF.

The genes are TRBV19 and TRBJ1-1; 10 bases are a match to TRBD1. This CDR3 has 14 residues. After removal of 3 bases from V and 5 bases from J, the junction contained 3 bases not matched to a gene. Germline CDR1 LNHDA, CDR2 SQIVND (reference sequence). CDR3 region: CASSMGQGWTEAFF. DNA of the CDR3: TGTGCCAGTAGTATGGGACAGGGGTGGACTGAAGCTTTCTTT.

This sequence joins TRBV6-4 and TRBJ1-2; perhaps TRBD1 as D (6 bases). The CDR3 consists of 13 residues. Trimming removed 3 bases at V and 7 bases at J, with 12 bases between. Germline values: CDR1 MRHNA, CDR2 SNTAGT. CDR3 sequence reads: CASSEGQGTGYTF. DNA for the CDR3: TGTGCCAGCAGTGAGGGGCAGGGGACTGGCTACACCTTC.

This chain connects TRBV19 to TRBJ2-1, with a tentative D call TRBD2 (5 bases). CDR3 length equals 13 residues. Germline V gene sequence: CDR1 LNHDA, CDR2 SQIVND (reference sequence). V was shortened by 6 bases and J by 0 bases, with 6 bases between the two germline ends. The DNA for the CDR3 is TGTGCCAGTAGCCTAGCCTCCTACAATGAGCAGTTCTTC. Translation gives CASSLASYNEQFF. The variable domain in full, completed from reference TRBV19 and TRBJ2-1, reads DGGITQSPKYLFRKEGQNVTLSCEQNLNHDAMYWYRQDPGQGLRLIYYSQIVNDFQKGDIAEGYSVSREKKESFPLTVTSAQKNPTAFYLCASSLASYNEQFFGPGTRLTVL.

In regard to this clone: At one end, the junction sequence differs from germline, possibly due to a read error. The chain carries TRBV19 and TRBJ1-5; D not certain. The germline gives CDR1 LNHDA, CDR2 SQIVND (reference sequence). This CDR3 is 16 amino acids long. CDR3 nucleotides: TGTGCCAGTAGTATCTTCGGCCAAACACTAAATCAGCTCCAGCATTTT. It translates to CASSIFGQTLNQLQHF.

The V and J genes are TRBV19 and TRBJ2-1; 13 bases map to TRBD2. Germline V gene lookup returns CDR1 LNHDA and CDR2 SQIVND (reference sequence). This CDR3 is built from 16 residues. Trimming at V came to 5 bases and at J to 8 bases, leaving 9 bases not matched to a gene. Here the CDR3 reads CASSLLAGGRDDEQFF. The CDR3 DNA reads TGTGCCAGTAGTTTACTAGCGGGGGGGCGGGACGATGAGCAGTTCTTC.

This chain connects TRBV19 to TRBJ2-1; D is perhaps TRBD1 (6 bases). This CDR3 is 16 amino acids long. Trimming stripped 10 bases from V and 4 bases from J, with 23 bases between. The germline V gene encodes CDR1 LNHDA and CDR2 SQIVND (reference sequence). The CDR3 nucleotides read TGTGCCACCCGATCCTCGGGCAGGGGCCCTTACAATGAGCAGTTCTTC. It yields the protein CATRSSGRGPYNEQFF.

The chain couples TRBV7-3 to TRBJ2-2; the match to TRBD2 covers 9 bases. V trimming: 4 bases; J trimming: 2 bases; junction bases outside the gene matches: 2. This CDR3 comprises 15 residues. Per germline, CDR1 SGHTA and CDR2 FQGTGA. The CDR3 loop reads CASSSGTSNTGELFF. Here the CDR3 DNA reads TGTGCCAGCAGCTCCGGGACTAGCAACACCGGGGAGCTGTTTTTT.

This clone was detected a few times. V usage is TRBV7-2 and J usage is TRBJ2-3; 7 nucleotides align to TRBD1. Germline V gives CDR1 SGHTA, CDR2 FQGNSA. With V trimmed by 3 bases and J by 3 bases, 9 bases remained unmatched. This CDR3 has 16 residues. CDR3 sequence reads: CASSFATGWGTDTQYF. The CDR3 bases are TGTGCCAGCAGCTTCGCGACAGGGTGGGGGACAGATACGCAGTATTTT.

The rearrangement uses TRBV12-5 and TRBJ1-2, with TRBD1 matching over 9 bases. Germline loops: CDR1 LGHNT, CDR2 FRNRAP. This CDR3 contains 20 residues. With V trimmed by 0 bases and J by 0 bases, 14 bases remained unmatched. Written as DNA, the CDR3 is TGTGCTAGTGGTTTGGTCGGGACAGGGAACCCCCAACCTTCTAACTATGGCTACACCTTC. Translating gives CASGLVGTGNPQPSNYGYTF.

V gene TRBV7-9 combines with J gene TRBJ2-7; TRBD2 matches 8 bases. The CDR3 consists of 13 residues. J lost 2 bases, V lost 8 bases, and 5 bases had no gene match. CDR1 is SEHNR and CDR2 is FQNEAQ in the germline V gene (reference sequence). CDR3 nucleotides: TGTGCCAGCGGCCGGGGGGGTACCTACGAGCAGTACTTC. It translates to CASGRGGTYEQYF.

This chain joins TRBV11-1 and TRBJ2-7; 8 bases fit TRBD1. Germline V CDR1 and CDR2: SGHAT, FQDESV (reference sequence). This CDR3 region has 14 residues. V trimming: 5 bases; J trimming: 4 bases; junction bases outside the gene matches: 7. The CDR3 spells CASSITRGPYEQYF. DNA of the CDR3: TGTGCCAGCAGCATTACCAGGGGGCCATACGAGCAGTACTTC.

The V call is TRBV27, the J call TRBJ1-1; 8 nucleotides agree with TRBD1. V shed 2 bases and J 0 bases; nucleotides not matched to a gene: 11. This CDR3 is built from 18 residues. Germline values: CDR1 MNHEY, CDR2 SMNVEV (reference sequence). The DNA for the CDR3 is TGTGCCAGCAGTTTAGGCATCGGGACAGGTCGAATGAACACTGAAGCTTTCTTT. Translated, it gives CASSLGIGTGRMNTEAFF.